The 11 T cell receptor beta chains presented below share a single source sample, sequenced in a study of blood T cell repertoires in COVID-19. The table came from immunoSEQ multiplex PCR; TCRdb's copy has only in-frame clones and leaves some out. The sample holds approximately 100,000 clones, about nine tenths seen once. Sequenced input: peripheral blood. Source of these receptors: a man between 70 and 80 years old with acute or convalescent COVID-19.

V gene TRBV28 combines with J gene TRBJ2-2; 8 bases agree with TRBD1. The germline gives CDR1 MDHEN, CDR2 SYDVKM. J was trimmed by 6 bases and V by 6 bases; bases with no gene match: 12. This CDR3 is 16 amino acids long. In nucleotides, the CDR3 is TGTGCCAGCAGCGCGCTCGGGACAGGCGGTGCCGGGGAGCTGTTTTTT. As protein: CASSALGTGGAGELFF. The variable domain in full, completed from reference TRBV28 and TRBJ2-2, reads DVKVTQSSRYLVKRTGEKVFLECVQDMDHENMFWYRQDPGLGLRLIYFSYDVKMKEKGDIPEGYSVSREKKERFSLILESASTNQTSMYLCASSALGTGGAGELFFGEGSRLTVL.

The chain links TRBV6-5 to TRBJ1-6; D remains ambiguous. This CDR3 has 15 amino acids. V lost 8 bases, J lost 12 bases, and 23 bases lay in between. Germline V lookup: CDR1 MNHEY, CDR2 SVGAGI. The CDR3 DNA is TGTGCCAGCTGTTTCCAGACCGCCCCCAGAGGACCCCTCCACTTT. As protein: CASCFQTAPRGPLHF.

Concerning this clone: This sample also contains other DNA sequences that code for the same CDR3. The chain employs TRBV5-6 and TRBJ2-7, with 8 bases identical to TRBD1. The CDR3 extends over 14 amino acids. V was clipped by 0 bases and J by 2 bases; unmatched bases: 1. The germline V gene encodes CDR1 SGHDT and CDR2 YYEEEE. The chain's CDR3 is CASSLGTGTYEQYF. CDR3 DNA sequence: TGTGCCAGCAGCTTGGGGACAGGGACCTACGAGCAGTACTTC.

This rearrangement joins TRBV19 to TRBJ2-6; 8 bases line up with TRBD2. Germline V CDR1 and CDR2: LNHDA, SQIVND (reference sequence). The trim removed 10 bases at V and 0 bases at J, leaving 8 bases unmatched. The CDR3 is 16 residues long. Here the CDR3 DNA reads TGTGCCACCTCCGGGGGGGGGACCTCTGGGGCCAACGTCCTGACTTTC. Residues: CATSGGGTSGANVLTF.

The V gene is TRBV7-2, the J gene TRBJ1-3; D possibly corresponds to TRBD1 (6 bases). The CDR3 has 15 residues. CDR1 and CDR2 (germline): SGHTA, FQGNSA. Trimming pared 6 bases from V and 1 base from J, leaving 13 bases between. The chain's CDR3 is CASSQGGASGNTIYF. DNA of the CDR3: TGTGCCAGCAGTCAAGGGGGGGCTTCTGGAAACACCATATATTTT.

The rearrangement joins TRBV10-3 to TRBJ1-2, with 8 positions matching TRBD1. V trimming: 6 bases; J trimming: 6 bases; junction bases outside the gene matches: 6. Germline CDR1 is ENHRY and CDR2 is SYGVKD. The CDR3 has 13 amino acids. This CDR3 reads CAIRTGVEDGYTF. Here the CDR3 DNA reads TGTGCCATCAGGACAGGGGTGGAGGATGGCTACACCTTC.

The J gene is TRBJ2-5, the V gene TRBV6-5; 7 positions agree with TRBD1. V was clipped by 7 bases and J by 3 bases; unmatched bases: 11. Germline V lookup: CDR1 MNHEY, CDR2 SVGAGI. This CDR3 is 15 amino acids long. CDR3 sequence (DNA): TGTGCCAGCACCCCATTTATCGACAGGGAAGAGACCCAGTACTTC. It yields the protein CASTPFIDREETQYF.

This clone was seen once. CDR3 bases: TGTGCCAGCAGTGCCCCGGGTACTGAAGCTTTCTTT. It yields the protein CASSAPGTEAFF. The genes are TRBV28 and TRBJ1-1; D uncertain. The germline CDR1 and CDR2 sequences are MDHEN and SYDVKM. The CDR3 contains 12 residues. V dropped 5 bases and J dropped 5 bases, with 9 bases sitting between them.

The chain combines TRBV19 with TRBJ1-1; a weak D match, TRBD1 (5 bases). Trimming stripped 6 bases from V and 1 base from J, with 9 bases between. This CDR3 region has 13 residues. CDR1 and CDR2 (germline): LNHDA, SQIVND (reference sequence). The CDR3 DNA reads TGTGCCAGTAGGGTAGACAGGAACACTGAAGCTTTCTTT. This translates into CASRVDRNTEAFF.

The chain recombines TRBV28 with TRBJ2-4; 7 nucleotides agree with TRBD2. The CDR3 is 15 residues long. After removal of 2 bases from V and 3 bases from J, the junction contained 4 bases not matched to a gene. Germline CDR1 and CDR2: MDHEN and SYDVKM. This CDR3 is CASSLSGKVKNIQYF. For the CDR3, the DNA is TGTGCCAGCAGTTTAAGCGGGAAAGTCAAAAACATTCAGTACTTC.

The chain recombines TRBV29-1 with TRBJ1-4; D might be TRBD1 (6 bases). The CDR3 spans 16 residues. Between the trimmed V and J ends, which lost 7 bases and 8 bases, there was a span of 26 bases. Germline assignment: CDR1 SQVTM and CDR2 ANQGSEA. CDR3 in DNA: TGCAGCGCAGGAGGGGGGAGGGGCGGAGATGGGGAAAAACTGTTTTTT. Amino acid sequence: CSAGGGRGGDGEKLFF.